One sample yielded the 19 T cell receptor beta chains listed below, sequenced in a study of blood T cell repertoires in COVID-19. Here immunoSEQ multiplex PCR was the method, and the copy in TCRdb shows in-frame clones only, minus some. The table lists 150,000 to 190,000 clones, 75% to 90% of them singletons. The sample consisted of peripheral blood. The receptors come from a man aged 55 to 70 with acute or convalescent COVID-19.

The CDR3 region has the DNA TGTGCCACCAGTGACCGGACAGGGGATCAGCCCCAGCATTTT. It is translated as CATSDRTGDQPQHF. The V and J genes are TRBV24-1 and TRBJ1-5; 9 bases fit TRBD1. The CDR3 totals 14 residues. With 4 bases clipped from V and 5 bases from J, the junction kept 2 bases outside the gene matches. The germline CDR1 and CDR2 sequences are KGHDR and SFDVKD.

The chain carries TRBV5-6 and TRBJ2-7, with D possibly being TRBD1 (5 bases). The germline V gene encodes CDR1 SGHDT and CDR2 YYEEEE. The CDR3 totals 15 residues. Trimming took 1 base from V and 6 from J, leaving 17 bases between them. DNA for the CDR3: TGTGCCAGCAGCTTGTTAGACCGAGACAGCTCCGAGCAGTACTTC. This codes for CASSLLDRDSSEQYF.

The J gene is TRBJ1-1, the V gene TRBV7-8; 7 bases align to TRBD1. The CDR3 spans 16 residues. The germline CDR1 and CDR2 sequences are SGHVS and FQNEAQ. The J segment lost 0 bases and the V segment lost 5 bases, leaving 9 bases of the junction unmatched. The CDR3 region has the DNA TGTGCCAGCAGCACCCTCAGGGGGAGAATGAACACTGAAGCTTTCTTT. Amino acid sequence: CASSTLRGRMNTEAFF.

J is TRBJ2-7 and V is TRBV6-5, with 8 bases lining up with TRBD1. V shed 7 bases, J shed 1 base, and the junction held 3 bases outside the gene matches. In germline, CDR1 is MNHEY, CDR2 SVGAGI. The length of the CDR3 is 13 residues. DNA for the CDR3: TGTGCCAGCAACCGGGACAGGTCCTACGAGCAGTACTTC. Amino acids: CASNRDRSYEQYF.

This chain links TRBV4-2 with TRBJ2-2; 11 bases fit TRBD1. CDR3 length: 17 amino acids. Looked up from germline, CDR1 is LGHNA and CDR2 is YNFKEQ. V lost 0 bases to trimming and J lost 4 bases; unmatched junction nucleotides: 4. The chain's CDR3 is CASSQEDRGRGTGELFF. The CDR3, as DNA: TGTGCCAGCAGCCAAGAGGACAGGGGGCGAGGCACCGGGGAGCTGTTTTTT.

J is TRBJ2-6 and V is TRBV6-5; possibly TRBD1 for D (6 bases). V gave up 9 bases and J gave up 0 bases, with 12 bases separating them. The germline gives CDR1 MNHEY, CDR2 SVGAGI. CDR3 length: 15 residues. CDR3 sequence (DNA): TGTGCCAGTGGGGGACAAAGCTCTGGGGCCAACGTCCTGACTTTC. Translation: CASGGQSSGANVLTF.

The chain employs TRBV6-5 and TRBJ1-2; D gene uncertain. The germline gives CDR1 MNHEY, CDR2 SVGAGI. V was cut by 5 bases and J by 6 bases, with 13 bases left in between. The CDR3 sequence is 13 residues long. CDR3 amino acids: CASSPLNLDGYTF. The CDR3 DNA is TGTGCCAGCAGTCCCCTAAATTTGGATGGCTACACCTTC.

The chain combines TRBV19 with TRBJ2-7; possible D gene TRBD1, 6 bases. CDR1 LNHDA and CDR2 SQIVND come from the germline V gene (reference sequence). The CDR3 is 14 residues long. Trimming cost V 5 bases and J 7 bases, with 18 bases left between them. The CDR3 here is CASSPGDVMREQYF. The CDR3 DNA reads TGTGCCAGTAGTCCAGGGGACGTGATGAGGGAGCAGTACTTC.

This chain uses TRBV6-5 with TRBJ1-2; D is unclear. This CDR3 spans 16 amino acids. The V gene lost 0 bases and the J gene lost 0 bases, with 11 bases spanning the gap. The V gene's germline CDR1 is MNHEY and CDR2 SVGAGI. The CDR3 is CASSYSHRRSNYGYTF. The CDR3 DNA follows: TGTGCCAGCAGTTACTCGCACAGAAGATCTAACTATGGCTACACCTTC.

V usage is TRBV28 and J usage is TRBJ1-5; 8 nucleotides line up with TRBD1. The ends lost 7 bases at V and 4 bases at J; junction bases unmatched: 9. The CDR3 consists of 15 residues. Germline V gene data show CDR1 as MDHEN and CDR2 as SYDVKM. The CDR3, as DNA: TGTGCCAGCAACCCAGGACAGGGAGGAAATCAGCCCCAGCATTTT. It codes for CASNPGQGGNQPQHF.

The V call is TRBV27, the J call TRBJ2-5, with a possible D match to TRBD1 (6 bases). The CDR3 covers 16 residues. Germline V gene lookup returns CDR1 MNHEY and CDR2 SMNVEV (reference sequence). Between the trimmed V and J ends, which lost 0 bases and 2 bases, there was a span of 13 bases. The DNA of the CDR3 is TGTGCCAGCAGTTTATCGAGGGGGATGGGGCAAGAGACCCAGTACTTC. It yields the protein CASSLSRGMGQETQYF.

The chain recombines TRBV19 with TRBJ2-7; 7 bases map to TRBD1. The CDR3 length is 12 residues. CDR1 is LNHDA and CDR2 is SQIVND in the germline V gene (reference sequence). V trimming: 9 bases; J trimming: 3 bases; junction bases outside the gene matches: 5. The CDR3 here is CARRRDSYEQYF. CDR3 nucleotides: TGTGCCAGACGCCGGGACAGCTACGAGCAGTACTTC.

This clone has only one observation. The chain has TRBV5-1 and TRBJ1-2, with no clear D. The CDR3 loop spans 13 amino acids. Trimming took 0 bases from V and 0 from J, leaving 3 bases between them. Germline lookup yields CDR1 SGHRS and CDR2 YFSETQ. The CDR3 nucleotides are TGCGCCAGCAGCTTGGACACTAACTATGGCTACACCTTC. It translates to CASSLDTNYGYTF. The full variable domain, its missing parts supplied by reference TRBV5-1 and TRBJ1-2, is KAGVTQTPRYLIKTRGQQVTLSCSPISGHRSVSWYQQTPGQGLQFLFEYFSETQRNKGNFPGRFSGRQFSNSRSEMNVSTLELGDSALYLCASSLDTNYGYTFGSGTRLTVV.

This chain connects TRBV7-3 to TRBJ2-1; tentative D call: TRBD2 (5 bases). Germline loops: CDR1 SGHTA, CDR2 FQGTGA. This CDR3 has 13 residues. Trimming took 5 bases from V and 6 from J, leaving 11 bases between them. The CDR3 bases are TGTGCCAGCAGCCTACCACTAGGCAATGAGCAGTTCTTC. It encodes CASSLPLGNEQFF.

This chain uses TRBV28 with TRBJ1-1; TRBD1 matches 10 bases. The CDR3 runs to 15 residues. CDR1 MDHEN and CDR2 SYDVKM come from the germline V gene. V lost 4 bases to trimming and J lost 5 bases; unmatched junction nucleotides: 7. The CDR3 is CASSSPTGGRTEAFF. Written as DNA, the CDR3 is TGTGCCAGCAGTTCGCCGACAGGGGGCAGGACTGAAGCTTTCTTT.

This clone was detected many times. The chain combines TRBV5-4 with TRBJ2-7; TRBD2 might be the D (6 bases). The CDR3 is 12 residues long. Trimming cost V 2 bases and J 4 bases, with 7 bases left between them. Germline CDR1 is SGHNT and CDR2 is YYREEE (reference sequence). CDR3 in amino acids: CASSFGGYEQYF. CDR3 in DNA: TGTGCCAGCAGCTTTGGGGGGTACGAGCAGTACTTC.

This clone appeared a single time. This chain connects TRBV19 to TRBJ1-2, with 7 bases lining up with TRBD1. Losses at the gene ends were 6 bases for V and 7 bases for J; bases not matched to a gene: 11. CDR3 size: 14 residues. Per the germline V gene, CDR1 is LNHDA and CDR2 is SQIVND (reference sequence). The CDR3 DNA follows: TGTGCCAGTAGCGTAGACAGGGACAGTCTTGGCTACACCTTC. It is translated as CASSVDRDSLGYTF. The complete variable domain, with remaining parts taken from reference TRBV19 and TRBJ1-2, reads DGGITQSPKYLFRKEGQNVTLSCEQNLNHDAMYWYRQDPGQGLRLIYYSQIVNDFQKGDIAEGYSVSREKKESFPLTVTSAQKNPTAFYLCASSVDRDSLGYTFGSGTRLTVV.

In its sample, this clone was seen a few times. The J gene is TRBJ1-1, the V gene TRBV5-1, with a possible D match to TRBD1 (5 bases). The CDR3 is made up of 13 amino acids. Trimming pared 3 bases from V and 2 bases from J, leaving 8 bases between. In germline, CDR1 is SGHRS, CDR2 YFSETQ. CDR3 coding DNA: TGCGCCAGCAGCTCACAGGATAACACTGAAGCTTTCTTT. It is translated as CASSSQDNTEAFF.

The gene calls are TRBV5-1 and TRBJ2-2; the D gene is possibly TRBD1 (6 bases). The CDR3 runs 16 residues. CDR1 and CDR2 from the germline V gene are SGHRS and YFSETQ. V lost 4 bases, J lost 5 bases, and 18 bases lay in between. CDR3 protein: CASSRSRGTGTGELFF. In DNA form, the CDR3 reads TGCGCCAGCAGCCGATCCAGGGGAACTGGTACCGGGGAGCTGTTTTTT.